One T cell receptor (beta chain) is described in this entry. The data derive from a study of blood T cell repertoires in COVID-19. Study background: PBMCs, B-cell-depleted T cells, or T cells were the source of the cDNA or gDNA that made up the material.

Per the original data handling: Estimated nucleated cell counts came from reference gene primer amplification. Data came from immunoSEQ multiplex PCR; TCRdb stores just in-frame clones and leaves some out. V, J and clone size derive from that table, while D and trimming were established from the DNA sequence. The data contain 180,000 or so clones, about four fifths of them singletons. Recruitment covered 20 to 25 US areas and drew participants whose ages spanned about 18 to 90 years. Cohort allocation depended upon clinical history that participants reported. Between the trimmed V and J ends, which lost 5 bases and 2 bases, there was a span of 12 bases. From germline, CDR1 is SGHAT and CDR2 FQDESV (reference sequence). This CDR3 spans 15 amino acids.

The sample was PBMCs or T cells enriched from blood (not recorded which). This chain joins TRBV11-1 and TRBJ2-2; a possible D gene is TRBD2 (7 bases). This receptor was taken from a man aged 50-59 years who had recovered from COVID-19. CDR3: CASSLGGPNTGELFF. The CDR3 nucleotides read TGTGCCAGCAGCCTCGGGGGGCCAAACACCGGGGAGCTGTTTTTT.